The present entry profiles one TCR beta chain with its context. Here immunoSEQ multiplex PCR was the method, and the copy in TCRdb shows in-frame clones only, minus some. The data contain 49,000 or so clones, under 85% of them singletons. This entry is derived from a study of blood T cell repertoires in COVID-19. The CDR3 spans 14 residues. J lost 6 bases, V lost 0 bases, and 4 bases had no gene match. The germline V gene encodes CDR1 SGHRS and CDR2 YFSETQ. Source material: peripheral blood. The gene calls are TRBV5-1 and TRBJ2-7, with TRBD1 matching over 9 bases. The sequence derives from a man aged 55 to 69 with active COVID-19. CDR3 loop: CASSLDGGQGEQYF. In nucleotides, the CDR3 is TGCGCCAGCAGCTTGGATGGGGGACAGGGCGAGCAGTACTTC.